This is a list of T cell receptor beta chains from one sample in a study of blood T cells in healthy people across ages. TCRdb independently ran MiXCR on the 5' RACE reads; one entry per CDR3 protein. This repertoire shows over 1,500,000 distinct CDR3 sequences, 39% found once; its top ten account for 23%. Sample: blood. The receptors stem from a human donor in good health. CDR3s include the opening cysteine and the closing phenylalanine or tryptophan. Each record gives: clone size, V gene, D gene, J gene, CDR3 protein, CDR3 DNA. The D gene is left open where the match is weak. Expanded clones are given a class, and other clones once, few, many or no size at all.

size: once; V: TRBV5-1; D: NA; J: TRBJ2-1; CDR3: CASSLGATNNEQFF; DNA: TGCGCCAGCAGCTTGGGTGCGACAAACAATGAGCAGTTCTTC
size: NA; V: TRBV29-1; D: TRBD1; J: TRBJ1-1; CDR3: CSVDLTGVSTEAFF; DNA: TGCAGCGTTGACCTGACAGGGGTAAGCACTGAAGCTTTCTTT
size: NA; V: TRBV6-5; D: NA; J: TRBJ2-4; CDR3: CASSHRGGAQGKQYF; DNA: TGTGCCAGCAGTCACCGTGGCGGGGCGCAGGGGAAGCAGTACTTC
size: NA; V: TRBV29-1; D: NA; J: TRBJ2-7; CDR3: CSVEDPWSSYEQYF; DNA: TGCAGCGTTGAAGATCCGTGGAGCTCCTACGAGCAGTACTTC
size: few; V: TRBV5-6; D: NA; J: TRBJ2-1; CDR3: CTTMTWGSYNEQFF; DNA: TGTACCACCATGACGTGGGGCTCCTACAATGAGCAGTTCTTC
size: NA; V: TRBV29-1; D: TRBD1; J: TRBJ2-3; CDR3: CSVQGQGASDTQYF; DNA: TGCAGCGTCCAGGGACAGGGGGCGTCAGATACGCAGTATTTT
size: NA; V: TRBV29-1; D: TRBD1; J: TRBJ2-7; CDR3: CSVKTGDYEQYF; DNA: TGCAGCGTGAAGACAGGGGACTACGAGCAGTACTTC
size: NA; V: TRBV11-3; D: TRBD2; J: TRBJ2-5; CDR3: CASSLDHRGGPGQETQYF; DNA: TGTGCCAGCAGCTTAGATCATCGGGGGGGCCCTGGGCAAGAGACCCAGTACTTC
size: few; V: TRBV4-2; D: NA; J: TRBJ1-2; CDR3: CASSQDEGNYGYTF; DNA: TGTGCCAGCAGCCAAGACGAGGGGAACTATGGCTACACCTTC
size: many; V: TRBV5-6; D: TRBD1; J: TRBJ2-6; CDR3: CASSLMTGGSWGANVLTF; DNA: TGTGCCAGCAGCTTGATGACAGGGGGAAGCTGGGGGGCCAACGTCCTGACTTTC
size: NA; V: TRBV4-3; D: TRBD2; J: TRBJ2-3; CDR3: CASSQDFDRGGFTDTQYF; DNA: TGCGCCAGCAGCCAAGATTTTGACCGGGGGGGCTTCACAGATACGCAGTATTTT
size: once; V: TRBV5-1; D: NA; J: TRBJ1-6; CDR3: CASRTQGYHSPLHF; DNA: TGCGCCAGCAGGACACAGGGCTACCATTCACCCCTCCACTTT
size: few; V: TRBV27; D: TRBD2; J: TRBJ2-7; CDR3: CASSSGASGSYEQYF; DNA: TGTGCCAGCAGTTCCGGGGCTAGCGGGTCCTACGAGCAGTACTTC
size: few; V: TRBV4-2; D: TRBD2; J: TRBJ2-5; CDR3: CASSPKRGRYQETQYF; DNA: TGTGCCAGCAGCCCTAAGCGGGGGAGGTACCAAGAGACCCAGTACTTC
size: few; V: TRBV7-9; D: NA; J: TRBJ2-7; CDR3: CASSGWDRRSYEQYF; DNA: TGTGCCAGCAGCGGGTGGGACCGACGCTCCTACGAGCAGTACTTC
size: NA; V: TRBV2; D: NA; J: TRBJ2-4; CDR3: CASSESGGDHIAKNIQYF; DNA: TGTGCCAGCAGTGAATCCGGCGGGGACCACATAGCCAAAAACATTCAGTACTTC
size: NA; V: TRBV7-2; D: NA; J: TRBJ1-1; CDR3: CASSLGGGQNTEAFF; DNA: TGTGCCAGCAGCTTAGGAGGTGGGCAGAACACTGAAGCTTTCTTT
size: NA; V: TRBV6-2/TRBV6-3; D: TRBD1; J: TRBJ2-7; CDR3: CASRTGGDPYEQYF; DNA: TGTGCCAGCAGGACAGGGGGCGATCCCTACGAGCAGTACTTC
size: NA; V: TRBV9; D: TRBD1; J: TRBJ1-1; CDR3: CASRGTGGPNTEAFF; DNA: TGTGCCAGCAGAGGAACAGGGGGCCCGAACACTGAAGCTTTCTTT
size: NA; V: TRBV3-1; D: TRBD2; J: TRBJ2-1; CDR3: CASSPKEPPGLADSYNEQFF; DNA: TGTGCCAGCAGCCCAAAGGAACCCCCAGGGCTAGCGGACTCCTACAATGAGCAGTTCTTC
size: few; V: TRBV7-2; D: NA; J: TRBJ1-1; CDR3: CASSEQGDTGAFF; DNA: TGTGCCAGCAGCGAACAGGGAGACACTGGAGCTTTCTTT
size: NA; V: TRBV5-1; D: NA; J: TRBJ1-1; CDR3: CASSPQDQNTEAFF; DNA: TGCGCCAGCAGCCCACAGGACCAAAACACTGAAGCTTTCTTT
size: NA; V: TRBV4-2; D: TRBD2; J: TRBJ2-2; CDR3: CASSLGTSGVDSGELFF; DNA: TGTGCCAGCAGCCTCGGGACTAGCGGGGTCGATAGCGGGGAGCTGTTTTTT
size: few; V: TRBV9; D: NA; J: TRBJ1-2; CDR3: CASSLIRDGNYGYTF; DNA: TGTGCCAGCAGTCTGATCCGGGACGGCAACTATGGCTACACCTTC
size: many; V: TRBV10-3; D: NA; J: TRBJ2-6; CDR3: CAISEGSRTGANVLTF; DNA: TGTGCCATCAGTGAGGGGTCCCGAACTGGGGCCAACGTCCTGACTTTC
size: NA; V: TRBV5-1; D: NA; J: TRBJ2-2; CDR3: CASSPTANRDAGELFF; DNA: TGCGCCAGCAGCCCTACCGCAAACCGGGACGCCGGGGAGCTGTTTTTT
size: NA; V: TRBV7-2; D: NA; J: TRBJ2-2; CDR3: CASSNQGDGELFF; DNA: TGTGCCAGCAGCAATCAGGGTGACGGGGAGCTGTTTTTT
size: few; V: TRBV12-3/TRBV12-4; D: NA; J: TRBJ2-7; CDR3: CASSWGSTYSYEQYF; DNA: TGTGCCAGCAGTTGGGGGTCTACCTACTCCTACGAGCAGTACTTC
size: NA; V: TRBV4-1; D: NA; J: TRBJ1-5; CDR3: CASSQRGIRPQHF; DNA: TGCGCCAGCAGCCAAAGGGGAATTCGGCCCCAGCATTTT
size: NA; V: TRBV2; D: NA; J: TRBJ2-5; CDR3: CASRGPQETQYF; DNA: TGTGCCAGCAGGGGTCCCCAAGAGACCCAGTACTTC
size: NA; V: TRBV28; D: NA; J: TRBJ2-3; CDR3: CASSWRGPTTDTQYF; DNA: TGTGCCAGCAGTTGGCGGGGGCCTACCACAGATACGCAGTATTTT
size: NA; V: TRBV20-1; D: NA; J: TRBJ2-1; CDR3: CSARDLDSYYNEQFF; DNA: TGCAGTGCTAGAGATCTTGACAGTTACTACAATGAGCAGTTCTTC
size: NA; V: TRBV25-1; D: NA; J: TRBJ1-1; CDR3: CASSENRMNTEAFF; DNA: TGTGCCAGCAGTGAAAACAGAATGAACACTGAAGCTTTCTTT
size: NA; V: TRBV6-2/TRBV6-3; D: TRBD1; J: TRBJ1-4; CDR3: CASSYSAGQGEKLFF; DNA: TGTGCCAGCAGTTACTCCGCGGGACAGGGGGAAAAACTGTTTTTT
size: many; V: TRBV4-1; D: TRBD2; J: TRBJ2-3; CDR3: CASSLYGGGTDTQYF; DNA: TGCGCCAGCAGCCTATACGGGGGGGGGACAGATACGCAGTATTTT
size: NA; V: TRBV4-2; D: NA; J: TRBJ2-3; CDR3: CTSSQAPGTADTQYF; DNA: TGTACCAGCAGCCAAGCTCCAGGTACGGCGGATACGCAGTATTTT
size: few; V: TRBV12-3/TRBV12-4; D: TRBD2; J: TRBJ2-1; CDR3: CASSIAGGLVNEQFF; DNA: TGTGCCAGCAGCATAGCGGGGGGGCTAGTCAATGAGCAGTTCTTC
size: NA; V: TRBV7-2; D: NA; J: TRBJ2-3; CDR3: CASTAAYTDTQYF; DNA: TGTGCCAGCACAGCGGCCTACACAGATACGCAGTATTTT
size: few; V: TRBV5-1; D: NA; J: TRBJ1-1; CDR3: CASSSGPGDPEAFF; DNA: TGCGCTAGCAGCTCGGGGCCTGGGGATCCTGAAGCTTTCTTT
size: NA; V: TRBV5-5; D: NA; J: TRBJ1-1; CDR3: CASSLDPGSNTEAFF; DNA: TGTGCCAGCAGCTTGGATCCGGGGAGCAACACTGAAGCTTTCTTT
size: few; V: TRBV4-2; D: NA; J: TRBJ1-2; CDR3: CASSQVGQIYGYTF; DNA: TGTGCCAGCAGCCAAGTAGGGCAGATCTATGGCTACACCTTC
size: NA; V: TRBV7-2; D: NA; J: TRBJ1-2; CDR3: CTSSQRRYGYTF; DNA: TGTACCAGCAGCCAGCGTCGGTATGGCTACACCTTC
size: NA; V: TRBV3-1; D: NA; J: TRBJ2-3; CDR3: CASSQDTARSGRTDTQYF; DNA: TGTGCCAGCAGCCAAGACACGGCTAGAAGCGGAAGAACAGATACGCAGTATTTT
size: few; V: TRBV9; D: NA; J: TRBJ1-1; CDR3: CASSEQGFWTEAFF; DNA: TGTGCCAGCAGCGAGCAGGGGTTTTGGACTGAAGCTTTCTTT
size: NA; V: TRBV9; D: NA; J: TRBJ2-3; CDR3: CASSVDGATQYF; DNA: TGTGCCAGCAGCGTAGACGGGGCTACGCAGTATTTT
size: few; V: TRBV9; D: NA; J: TRBJ2-1; CDR3: CASSVGAINEQFF; DNA: TGTGCCAGCAGCGTAGGGGCTATCAATGAGCAGTTCTTC
size: NA; V: TRBV6-6; D: NA; J: TRBJ1-4; CDR3: CASSRDRPTTNEKLFF; DNA: TGTGCCAGCAGTCGAGACCGACCGACTACTAATGAAAAACTGTTTTTT
size: NA; V: TRBV3-1; D: NA; J: TRBJ1-5; CDR3: CASSHGVTSNQPQHF; DNA: TGTGCCAGCAGCCATGGGGTAACGAGCAATCAGCCCCAGCATTTT
size: NA; V: TRBV20-1; D: NA; J: TRBJ1-2; CDR3: CSVSLGYGYTF; DNA: TGCAGTGTTAGTTTAGGATATGGCTACACCTTC
size: few; V: TRBV2; D: NA; J: TRBJ2-1; CDR3: CASSEARSGFSEADNEQFF; DNA: TGTGCCAGCAGTGAAGCCCGGTCCGGGTTTTCGGAGGCCGACAATGAGCAGTTCTTC
size: few; V: TRBV20-1; D: NA; J: TRBJ1-1; CDR3: CSARDLRPLEAFF; DNA: TGCAGTGCTAGAGATCTGCGACCTCTTGAAGCTTTCTTT
size: NA; V: TRBV5-1; D: TRBD2; J: TRBJ2-7; CDR3: CASSAGLAGAEQYF; DNA: TGCGCCAGCAGCGCTGGACTAGCGGGAGCCGAGCAGTACTTC
size: NA; V: TRBV6-1; D: NA; J: TRBJ1-2; CDR3: CASSEQRAEGYTF; DNA: TGTGCCAGCAGTGAACAACGTGCGGAGGGCTACACCTTC
size: few; V: TRBV3-1; D: NA; J: TRBJ2-1; CDR3: CASSQGSSMRQFF; DNA: TGTGCCAGCAGCCAAGGTTCCTCGATGAGACAGTTCTTC
size: NA; V: TRBV28; D: NA; J: TRBJ1-4; CDR3: CASSGGVGREKLFF; DNA: TGTGCCAGCAGCGGAGGGGTGGGTCGAGAAAAACTGTTTTTT
size: NA; V: TRBV4-1; D: NA; J: TRBJ2-3; CDR3: CTSSQASTPSTDTQYF; DNA: TGCACCAGCAGCCAAGCTAGTACACCAAGCACAGATACGCAGTATTTT
size: few; V: TRBV6-1; D: NA; J: TRBJ2-7; CDR3: CASSENSEQYF; DNA: TGTGCCAGCAGTGAAAACAGCGAACAGTACTTC
size: NA; V: TRBV2; D: NA; J: TRBJ2-7; CDR3: CATLSRPPLETVSYEQYF; DNA: TGTGCCACTCTGTCTAGGCCACCCCTGGAGACAGTCTCCTACGAGCAGTACTTC
size: few; V: TRBV4-2; D: TRBD2; J: TRBJ2-1; CDR3: CASSQVTSGDNEQFF; DNA: TGTGCCAGCAGCCAAGTTACTAGCGGGGACAATGAGCAGTTCTTC